This TCR beta chain emerged from a study of blood T cell repertoires in COVID-19. With 5 bases removed from V and 7 bases from J, the gap between germline ends came to 15 bases. Germline V CDR1 and CDR2: MDHEN, SYDVKM. This CDR3 spans 14 amino acids. Original data processing: Reference gene primer amplification gave estimated nucleated cell counts. Sequencing used immunoSEQ multiplex PCR; TCRdb keeps in-frame clones, though not all of them. V and J calls and clone size are as listed in that table; D and trimming were resolved from the DNA. Here the sample spans some 100,000 clones, about 85% being singletons.

The clonotype originates from a woman in her seventies with active or convalescent COVID-19. The sample was peripheral blood. The J gene is TRBJ2-4, the V gene TRBV28, with a tentative D call TRBD1 (6 bases). The CDR3, as DNA: TGTGCCAGCAGTCCAACGGGACATTGGAACATTCAGTACTTC. It is translated as CASSPTGHWNIQYF.